These 8 T cell receptor beta chains were sequenced from one sample in a study of CD8 T cells in Susac syndrome. It was with random hexamers that roughly 0.5 to 1 ug RNA was reverse transcribed. TCRdb reprocessed the immunoSEQ multiplex PCR reads with MiXCR, giving one entry per CDR3 protein. The sample yields about 300,000 distinct CDR3 sequences, roughly 81% seen once. The material sequenced was CD8+ T cells from PBMCs. These receptors came from a human donor with multiple sclerosis.

This clonotype was recorded only once. V is TRBV4-1 and J is TRBJ2-7, with TRBD2 as a possible D gene (5 bases). Per germline, CDR1 MGHRA and CDR2 YSYEKL. CDR3 size: 13 residues. Trimming removed 7 bases at V and 3 bases at J, with 13 bases between. The CDR3, as DNA: TGCGCCAGCACTTTAAGAGAGGGCTACGAGCAGTACTTC. Amino acid sequence: CASTLREGYEQYF.

The genes are TRBV27 and TRBJ2-3, with TRBD2 as a possible D gene (6 bases). The CDR3 sequence is 13 residues long. The V end lost 6 bases, the J end lost 9 bases, and 16 bases lay between the germline ends. In germline, CDR1 is MNHEY, CDR2 SMNVEV (reference sequence). In nucleotides, the CDR3 is TGTGCCAGCAGCTCCGGGACTTGGAAGACGCAGTATTTT. It specifies CASSSGTWKTQYF.

The chain carries TRBV27 and TRBJ2-7; 11 positions match TRBD2. Germline assignment: CDR1 MNHEY and CDR2 SMNVEV (reference sequence). The V gene end was trimmed by 4 bases and the J gene end by 5 bases; junction bases not matched to a gene: 4. This CDR3 comprises 14 residues. CDR3: CASSSGTSGNEQYF. The CDR3 bases are TGTGCCAGCAGTTCCGGGACTAGCGGCAACGAGCAGTACTTC.

This chain links TRBV23-1 with TRBJ2-7; D is tentatively TRBD1 or TRBD2 (5 bases each). TRBV23-1 is flagged as an ORF with uncertain function. Trimming took 6 bases from V and 2 from J, leaving 14 bases between them. This CDR3 comprises 14 residues. The CDR3 region has the DNA TGCGCCAGCAGCCCCCGGGGACGCACCTACGAGCAGTACTTC. Translation: CASSPRGRTYEQYF.

The chain recombines TRBV5-6 with TRBJ1-2; unclear D gene. The CDR3 is made up of 16 amino acids. In germline, CDR1 is SGHDT, CDR2 YYEEEE. Trimming took 0 bases from V and 5 from J, leaving 17 bases between them. The CDR3, as DNA: TGTGCCAGCAGCTTGGAGGCAGCGAACCCGAAATATGGCTACACCTTC. Encoded protein: CASSLEAANPKYGYTF.

The chain combines TRBV7-9 with TRBJ2-5; 12 nucleotides align to TRBD2. Germline CDR1 reads SEHNR; CDR2 reads FQNEAQ (reference sequence). The CDR3 runs 15 residues. With V trimmed by 5 bases and J by 5 bases, 6 bases remained unmatched. CDR3 in amino acids: CASSDRTSGKETQYF. As DNA, the CDR3 is TGTGCCAGCAGCGACCGGACTAGCGGGAAGGAGACCCAGTACTTC.

J is TRBJ2-5 and V is TRBV7-9; D unclear. CDR1 SEHNR and CDR2 FQNEAQ come from the germline V gene (reference sequence). The V end was cut by 5 bases, the J end by 5 bases, with 12 bases between. This CDR3 comprises 13 residues. The DNA for the CDR3 is TGTGCCAGCAGCCAAAAGGGTCGGGAGACCCAGTACTTC. It yields the protein CASSQKGRETQYF.

This chain joins TRBV1 and TRBJ2-5. TRBV1 constitutes a pseudogene. This CDR3 is built from 12 residues. The CDR3 loop reads CTSSQPRETQYF. In DNA form, the CDR3 reads TGCACCAGCAGCCAACCCCGTGAGACCCAGTACTTC.